What follows are 12 T cell receptor beta chains derived from one specimen sequenced in a study of breast tumors, draining lymph nodes, adjacent tissues. MiXCR was run by TCRdb on the multiplex PCR reads, yielding one entry per CDR3 protein. The data contain approximately 300,000 distinct CDR3 sequences, about 30% of them singletons. Breast cancer patients provided tissue from their axillary draining lymph nodes. The sequencing sample was made of axillary lymph node tissue. Source of these receptors: a female donor with breast cancer. Some clones in this sample may be carry-over from other donors' samples.

The rearrangement joins TRBV6-2 or TRBV6-3 to TRBJ2-7; possibly TRBD2 for D (5 bases). The CDR3 is 12 residues long. CDR1 is MNHEY and CDR2 is SVGEGT in the germline V gene. The V and J ends lost 6 bases and 5 bases respectively, with 11 bases between them. The chain's CDR3 is CASRHLAHEQYF. DNA of the CDR3: TGTGCCAGCAGGCATCTAGCCCACGAGCAGTACTTC.

This clonotype was counted at least ten times. The chain joins TRBV19 to TRBJ1-5; TRBD1 is a possible D gene (5 bases). The ends were cut back, 8 bases at V and 5 bases at J, with 13 bases in the middle. Germline V gives CDR1 LNHDA, CDR2 SQIVND (reference sequence). The CDR3 extends over 13 amino acids. The DNA for the CDR3 is TGTGCCAGTTCGGGGCACAAGGATCAGCCCCAGCATTTT. Encoded protein: CASSGHKDQPQHF.

Remarks on this clonotype: Given a much more abundant clone one base away, this may be a read error. This CDR3 is missing its conserved last phenylalanine or tryptophan, likely due to a read error. This sequence joins TRBV6-5 and TRBJ1-5; the match to TRBD1 covers 9 bases. V lost 4 bases and J lost 7; bases outside the gene matches: 5. This CDR3 comprises 14 residues. The germline V gene encodes CDR1 MNHEY and CDR2 SVGAGI. Here the CDR3 reads CASSWDRAGQPQHL. The CDR3 region has the DNA TGTGCCAGCAGTTGGGACAGGGCGGGGCAGCCCCAGCATTTA.

This clonotype showed up just a few times. Being one base from a much bigger clone, this may be a read error. This chain joins TRBV20-1 and TRBJ1-5; D is undetermined. Trimming cost V 3 bases and J 3 bases, with 18 bases left between them. There are 16 residues in the CDR3. Germline V gene lookup returns CDR1 DFQATT and CDR2 SNEGSKA (reference sequence). The CDR3 spells CSARGRAAPPNQPQHF. CDR3 DNA: TGCAGTGCTAGGGGCCGGGCCGCACCCCCCAATCAGCCCCAGCATTTT.

This clonotype was observed many times. V usage is TRBV14 and J usage is TRBJ2-7; 9 bases line up with TRBD2. The J segment lost 4 bases and the V segment lost 3 bases, leaving 4 bases of the junction unmatched. The CDR3 spans 14 residues. Germline CDR1 reads SGHDN; CDR2 reads FVKESK. The CDR3 sequence: CASSQTSGFYEQYF. CDR3 nucleotides: TGTGCCAGCAGCCAGACTAGCGGATTTTACGAGCAGTACTTC.

V usage is TRBV3-1 and J usage is TRBJ2-5; D is possibly TRBD2 (5 bases). Germline loops: CDR1 LGHDT, CDR2 YNNKEL (reference sequence). V lost 6 bases, J lost 4 bases, and 9 bases lay in between. The CDR3 length is 12 residues. CDR3 sequence (DNA): TGTGCCAGCAGTAATGAGGGAGAGACCCAGTACTTC. Translated, it gives CASSNEGETQYF.

The V gene is TRBV28, the J gene TRBJ1-5; the D gene is possibly TRBD1 (6 bases). Germline V gene sequence: CDR1 MDHEN, CDR2 SYDVKM. This CDR3 is built from 16 residues. The V gene lost 6 bases and the J gene lost 1 base, with 16 bases spanning the gap. CDR3 in DNA: TGTGCCAGCAGCTCTGGCCAGGGGAGGAGCAATCAGCCCCAGCATTTT. Translated: CASSSGQGRSNQPQHF.

This clonotype was observed many times. The V call is TRBV20-1, the J call TRBJ2-3, with no clear D. This CDR3 has 13 amino acids. CDR1 and CDR2 (germline): DFQATT, SNEGSKA (reference sequence). Trimming took off 3 bases at V and 9 bases at J, with 16 bases between the two ends. CDR3 residues: CSARMPVAVTQYF. The CDR3 DNA reads TGCAGTGCTAGGATGCCCGTCGCGGTGACGCAGTATTTT.

This chain joins TRBV3-1 and TRBJ2-1, with D possibly matching TRBD2 (6 bases). The germline V and J ends were trimmed by 6 bases and 6 bases, with 18 bases remaining between them. There are 15 residues in the CDR3. Germline lookup yields CDR1 LGHDT and CDR2 YNNKEL (reference sequence). CDR3 amino acids: CASSHRGIPGNEQFF. The CDR3 DNA reads TGTGCCAGCAGTCACCGGGGGATTCCTGGCAATGAGCAGTTCTTC.

This clonotype was seen at least ten times. The rearrangement links TRBV5-1 to TRBJ1-2; the D gene is possibly TRBD1 (5 bases). CDR1 and CDR2 from the germline V gene are SGHRS and YFSETQ. This CDR3 has 16 amino acids. Trimming cost V 0 bases and J 4 bases, with 16 bases left between them. The chain's CDR3 is CASSLAAGAGSYGYTF. The CDR3 bases are TGCGCCAGCAGCTTGGCCGCTGGGGCCGGTTCCTATGGCTACACCTTC. Together with reference TRBV5-1 and TRBJ1-2, the CDR3 gives the full variable domain: KAGVTQTPRYLIKTRGQQVTLSCSPISGHRSVSWYQQTPGQGLQFLFEYFSETQRNKGNFPGRFSGRQFSNSRSEMNVSTLELGDSALYLCASSLAAGAGSYGYTFGSGTRLTVV.

On this clonotype: A single base separates this from a much larger clone, so it may be a read error. The chain uses TRBV7-3 and TRBJ2-7; D is possibly TRBD2 (5 bases). Looked up from germline, CDR1 is SGHTA and CDR2 is FQGTGA. The CDR3 runs to 15 residues. The CDR3 sequence is CASSLSLASSYEQHF. The CDR3 region has the DNA TGTGCCAGCAGCTTAAGCCTTGCTAGCTCCTACGAGCAGCACTTC.

As to this clonotype: This may arise from a read error, as a much more abundant clone is one base away. The rearrangement joins TRBV14 to TRBJ2-1, with TRBD1 as a possible D gene (6 bases). Germline V gene sequence: CDR1 SGHDN, CDR2 FVKESK. This CDR3 has 16 amino acids. CDR3 sequence: CASSPTGTRWDNAQFF. The CDR3 DNA reads TGTGCCAGCAGCCCTACCGGGACACGCTGGGACAATGCGCAGTTCTTC.